What follows are 2 T cell receptor beta chains derived from one specimen sequenced in a study of shared clonotypes between healthy human individuals. Libraries were prepared by immunoSEQ multiplex PCR; TCRdb keeps only in-frame clonotypes and omits some of them. The sample consists of about 1.5 million clones, about 96% of them appearing once. Sequencing was done on a sample of naive CD4+ T cells sorted from blood. Subset meaning: CD45RA+ positively selected. The source is a young man in good health.

With respect to this clone: Other DNA sequences within the sample encode an identical CDR3. The chain recombines TRBV18 with TRBJ1-5, with D unresolved. The CDR3 is made up of 13 amino acids. Trimming shortened V by 2 bases and J by 2 bases, and 4 bases separated the two germline ends. Germline V lookup: CDR1 KGHSH, CDR2 LQKENI. The CDR3 DNA reads TGTGCCAGCTCACCATCCCGCAATCAGCCCCAGCATTTT. This sequence encodes CASSPSRNQPQHF.

The chain is built from TRBV6-1 and TRBJ2-6; 13 positions agree with TRBD2. The germline V gene has CDR1 MNHNS and CDR2 SASEGT. CDR3 length: 19 residues. V lost 3 bases and J lost 0; bases outside the gene matches: 5. The chain's CDR3 is CASSDIRLAGGSGANVLTF. For the CDR3, the DNA is TGTGCCAGCAGTGACATCCGACTAGCGGGAGGCTCTGGGGCCAACGTCCTGACTTTC.